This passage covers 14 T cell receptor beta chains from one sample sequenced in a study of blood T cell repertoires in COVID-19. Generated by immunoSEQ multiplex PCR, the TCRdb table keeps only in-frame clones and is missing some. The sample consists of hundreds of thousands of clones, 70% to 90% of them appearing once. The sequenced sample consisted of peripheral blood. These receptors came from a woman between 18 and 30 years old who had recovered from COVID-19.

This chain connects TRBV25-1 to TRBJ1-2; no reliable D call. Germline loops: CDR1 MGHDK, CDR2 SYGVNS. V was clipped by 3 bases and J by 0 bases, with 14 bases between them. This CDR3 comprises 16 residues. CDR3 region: CASSEAGLLPNYGYTF. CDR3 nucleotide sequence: TGTGCCAGCAGTGAGGCAGGCCTACTTCCTAACTATGGCTACACCTTC.

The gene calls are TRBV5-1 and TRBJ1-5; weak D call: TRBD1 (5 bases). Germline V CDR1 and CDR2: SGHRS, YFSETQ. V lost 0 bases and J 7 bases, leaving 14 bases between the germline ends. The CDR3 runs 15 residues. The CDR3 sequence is CASSLDGHVAQPQHF. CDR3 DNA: TGCGCCAGCAGCTTGGACGGACATGTCGCCCAGCCCCAGCATTTT.

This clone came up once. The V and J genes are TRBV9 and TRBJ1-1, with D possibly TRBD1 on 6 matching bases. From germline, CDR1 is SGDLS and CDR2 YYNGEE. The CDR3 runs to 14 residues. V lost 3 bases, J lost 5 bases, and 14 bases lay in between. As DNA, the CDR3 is TGTGCCAGCAGCGACCAGGGGCCGGGGACTGAAGCTTTCTTT. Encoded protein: CASSDQGPGTEAFF.

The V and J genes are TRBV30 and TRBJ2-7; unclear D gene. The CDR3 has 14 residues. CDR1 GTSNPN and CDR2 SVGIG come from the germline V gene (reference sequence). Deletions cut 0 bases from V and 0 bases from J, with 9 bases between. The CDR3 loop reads CAWSVGLSSYEQYF. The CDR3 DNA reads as TGTGCCTGGAGTGTGGGCCTCAGCTCCTACGAGCAGTACTTC.

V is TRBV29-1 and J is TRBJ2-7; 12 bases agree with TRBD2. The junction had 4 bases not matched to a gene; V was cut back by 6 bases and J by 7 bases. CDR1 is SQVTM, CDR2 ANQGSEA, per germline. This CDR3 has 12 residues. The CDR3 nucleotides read TGCAGCGTCGCCGGGACTAGCGGGGAGCAGTACTTC. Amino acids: CSVAGTSGEQYF.

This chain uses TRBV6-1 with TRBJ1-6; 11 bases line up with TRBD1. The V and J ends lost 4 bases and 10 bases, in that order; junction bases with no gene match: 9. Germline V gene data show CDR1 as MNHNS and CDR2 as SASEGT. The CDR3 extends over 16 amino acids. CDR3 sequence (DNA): TGTGCCAGCAGTGGAGGGACAGGGGGATTAGAATCACCCCTCCACTTT. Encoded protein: CASSGGTGGLESPLHF.

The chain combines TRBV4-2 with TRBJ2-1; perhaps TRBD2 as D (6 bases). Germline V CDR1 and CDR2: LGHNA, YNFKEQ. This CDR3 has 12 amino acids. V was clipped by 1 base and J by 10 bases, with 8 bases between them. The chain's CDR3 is CASSQVGLEQFF. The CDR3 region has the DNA TGTGCCAGCAGCCAAGTAGGACTAGAGCAGTTCTTC.

The CDR3 region has the DNA TGTGCCAGCAGCGTAGCTGGGGGCTATTACGAGCAGTACTTC. Amino acid sequence: CASSVAGGYYEQYF. The chain carries TRBV9 and TRBJ2-7; TRBD1 is a possible D gene (6 bases). V was clipped by 0 bases and J by 4 bases, with 11 bases between them. Germline V lookup: CDR1 SGDLS, CDR2 YYNGEE. The CDR3 is 14 amino acids.

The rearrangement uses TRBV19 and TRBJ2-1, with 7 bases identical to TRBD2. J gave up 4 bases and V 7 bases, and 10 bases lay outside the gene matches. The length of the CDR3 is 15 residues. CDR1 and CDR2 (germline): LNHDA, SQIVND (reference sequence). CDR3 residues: CASTATSSQYNEQFF. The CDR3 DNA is TGTGCCAGTACCGCGACTAGCAGTCAATACAATGAGCAGTTCTTC.

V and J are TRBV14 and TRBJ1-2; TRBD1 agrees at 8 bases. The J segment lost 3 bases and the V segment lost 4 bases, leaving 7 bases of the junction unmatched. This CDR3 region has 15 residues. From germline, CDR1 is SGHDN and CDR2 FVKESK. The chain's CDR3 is CASSPLGQGYYGYTF. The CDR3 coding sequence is TGTGCCAGCAGCCCCCTAGGACAGGGCTACTATGGCTACACCTTC.

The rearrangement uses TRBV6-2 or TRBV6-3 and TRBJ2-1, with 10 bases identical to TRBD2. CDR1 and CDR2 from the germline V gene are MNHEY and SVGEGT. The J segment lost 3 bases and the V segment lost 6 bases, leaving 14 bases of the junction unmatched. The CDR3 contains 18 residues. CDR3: CASSRTDRTSGFYNEQFF. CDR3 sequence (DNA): TGTGCCAGCAGCAGAACCGACCGGACTAGCGGATTCTACAATGAGCAGTTCTTC.

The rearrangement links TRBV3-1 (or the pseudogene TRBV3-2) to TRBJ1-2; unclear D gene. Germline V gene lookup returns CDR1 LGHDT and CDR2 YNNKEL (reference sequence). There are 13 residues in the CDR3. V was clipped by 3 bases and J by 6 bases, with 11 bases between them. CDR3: CASSQAVHNGYTF. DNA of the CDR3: TGTGCCAGCAGCCAGGCGGTTCACAATGGCTACACCTTC.

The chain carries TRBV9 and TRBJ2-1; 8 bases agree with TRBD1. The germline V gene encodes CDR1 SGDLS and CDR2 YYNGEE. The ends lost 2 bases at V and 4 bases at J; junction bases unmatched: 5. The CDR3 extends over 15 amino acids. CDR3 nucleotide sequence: TGTGCCAGCAGCGTCCGGGACAGGCTTTACAATGAGCAGTTCTTC. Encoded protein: CASSVRDRLYNEQFF.

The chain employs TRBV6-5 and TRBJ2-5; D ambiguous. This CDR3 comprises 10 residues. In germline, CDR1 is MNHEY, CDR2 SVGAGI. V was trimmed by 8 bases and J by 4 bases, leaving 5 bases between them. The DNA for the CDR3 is TGTGCCAGCGTGCGAGAGACCCAGTACTTC. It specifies CASVRETQYF.